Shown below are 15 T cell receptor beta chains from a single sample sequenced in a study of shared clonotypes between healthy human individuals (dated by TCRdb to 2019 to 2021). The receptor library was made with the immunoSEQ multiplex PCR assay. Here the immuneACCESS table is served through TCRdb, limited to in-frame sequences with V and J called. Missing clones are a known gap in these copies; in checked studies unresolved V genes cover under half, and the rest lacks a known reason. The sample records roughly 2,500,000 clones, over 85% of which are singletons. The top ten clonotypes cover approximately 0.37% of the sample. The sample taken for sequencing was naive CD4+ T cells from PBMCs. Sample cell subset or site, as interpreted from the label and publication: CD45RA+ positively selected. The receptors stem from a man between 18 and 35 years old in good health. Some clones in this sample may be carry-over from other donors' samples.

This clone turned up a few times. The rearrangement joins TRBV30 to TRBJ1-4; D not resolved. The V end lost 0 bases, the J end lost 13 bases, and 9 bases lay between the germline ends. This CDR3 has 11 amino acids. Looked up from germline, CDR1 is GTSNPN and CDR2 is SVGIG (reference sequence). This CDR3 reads CAWSVRTGLFF. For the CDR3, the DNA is TGTGCCTGGAGTGTCCGTACTGGACTGTTTTTT.

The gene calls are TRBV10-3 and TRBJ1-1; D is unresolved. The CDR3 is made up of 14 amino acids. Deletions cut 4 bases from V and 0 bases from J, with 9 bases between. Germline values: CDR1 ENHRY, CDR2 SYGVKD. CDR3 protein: CAISGSLMNTEAFF. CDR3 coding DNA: TGTGCCATCAGTGGGTCCTTAATGAACACTGAAGCTTTCTTT.

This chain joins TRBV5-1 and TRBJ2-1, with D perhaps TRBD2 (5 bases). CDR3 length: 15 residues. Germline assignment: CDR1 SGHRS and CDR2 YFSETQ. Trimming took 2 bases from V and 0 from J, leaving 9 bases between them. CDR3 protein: CASSFSESSYNEQFF. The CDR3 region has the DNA TGCGCCAGCAGCTTTAGCGAGAGCTCCTACAATGAGCAGTTCTTC.

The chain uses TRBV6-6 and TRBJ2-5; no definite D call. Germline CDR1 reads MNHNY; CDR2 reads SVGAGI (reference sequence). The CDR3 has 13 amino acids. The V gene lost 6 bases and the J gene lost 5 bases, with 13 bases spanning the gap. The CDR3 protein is CASRTVVRETQYF. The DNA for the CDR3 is TGTGCCAGCAGGACGGTGGTGCGGGAGACCCAGTACTTC.

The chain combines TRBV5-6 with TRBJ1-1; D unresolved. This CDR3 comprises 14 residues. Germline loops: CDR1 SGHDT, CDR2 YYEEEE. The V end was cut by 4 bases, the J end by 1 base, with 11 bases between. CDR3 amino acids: CASSGLDGNTEAFF. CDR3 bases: TGTGCCAGCAGCGGGTTGGACGGGAACACTGAAGCTTTCTTT.

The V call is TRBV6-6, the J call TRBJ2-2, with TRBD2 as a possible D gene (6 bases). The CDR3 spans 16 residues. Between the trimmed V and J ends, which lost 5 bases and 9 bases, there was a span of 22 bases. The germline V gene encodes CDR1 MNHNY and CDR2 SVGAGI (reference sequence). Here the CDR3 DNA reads TGTGCCAGCAGTGTATACCAGACTAGGGTCCCCCGGGAGCTGTTTTTT. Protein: CASSVYQTRVPRELFF.

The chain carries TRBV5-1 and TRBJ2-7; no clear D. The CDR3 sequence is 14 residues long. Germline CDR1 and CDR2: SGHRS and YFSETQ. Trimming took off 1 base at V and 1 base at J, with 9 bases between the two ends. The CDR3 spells CASSLFWPSYEQYF. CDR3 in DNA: TGCGCCAGCAGCTTGTTCTGGCCTTCCTACGAGCAGTACTTC.

CDR3 nucleotides: TGTGCCAGCAGCCCTCCCGGGGAGCCCCAGCATTTT. As protein: CASSPPGEPQHF. The chain links TRBV6-6 to TRBJ1-5, with D hard to call. CDR3 length: 12 amino acids. V was shortened by 6 bases and J by 8 bases, with 11 bases between the two germline ends. In germline, CDR1 is MNHNY, CDR2 SVGAGI (reference sequence).

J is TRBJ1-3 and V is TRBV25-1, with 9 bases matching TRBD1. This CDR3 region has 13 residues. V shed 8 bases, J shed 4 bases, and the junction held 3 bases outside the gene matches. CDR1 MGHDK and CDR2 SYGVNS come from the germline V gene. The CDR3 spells CASGTGTGNTIYF. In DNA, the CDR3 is TGTGCCAGCGGGACAGGGACAGGAAACACCATATATTTT.

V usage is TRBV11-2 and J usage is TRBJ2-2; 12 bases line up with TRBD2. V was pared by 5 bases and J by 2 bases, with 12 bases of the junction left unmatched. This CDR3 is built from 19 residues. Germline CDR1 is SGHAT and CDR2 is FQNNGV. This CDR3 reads CASSTQIGLAGLNTGELFF. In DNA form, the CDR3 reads TGTGCCAGCAGCACCCAAATAGGACTAGCGGGGCTTAACACCGGGGAGCTGTTTTTT.

The CDR3 DNA reads TGTGCCAGCAGTGCCGGGACAGGGCCCTACGAGCAGTACTTC. This sequence encodes CASSAGTGPYEQYF. The chain couples TRBV25-1 to TRBJ2-7; 9 bases fit TRBD1. The trim removed 4 bases at V and 2 bases at J, leaving 3 bases unmatched. CDR1 is MGHDK, CDR2 SYGVNS, per germline. The CDR3 totals 14 residues.

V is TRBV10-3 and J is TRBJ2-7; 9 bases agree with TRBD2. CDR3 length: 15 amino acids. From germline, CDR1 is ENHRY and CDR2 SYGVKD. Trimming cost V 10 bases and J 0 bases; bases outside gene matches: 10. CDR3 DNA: TGTGCCACCCTCCAGACTAGCGGTCTCTCCTACGAGCAGTACTTC. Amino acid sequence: CATLQTSGLSYEQYF.

The CDR3 spells CASSLKGGNTGELFF. In nucleotides, the CDR3 is TGTGCCAGCAGCTTGAAGGGGGGGAACACCGGGGAGCTGTTTTTT. The rearrangement links TRBV5-4 to TRBJ2-2; D tentatively fits TRBD1 or TRBD2 (6 bases each). This CDR3 has 15 residues. Trimming cost V 1 base and J 1 base, with 8 bases left between them. CDR1 is SGHNT and CDR2 is YYREEE in the germline V gene (reference sequence).

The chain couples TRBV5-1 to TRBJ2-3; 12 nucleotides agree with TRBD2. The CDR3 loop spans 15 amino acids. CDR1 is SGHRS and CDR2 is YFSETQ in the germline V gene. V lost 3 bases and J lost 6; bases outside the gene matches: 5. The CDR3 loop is CASSSTSGRQDTQYF. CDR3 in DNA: TGCGCCAGCAGCTCAACTAGCGGGAGGCAGGATACGCAGTATTTT.

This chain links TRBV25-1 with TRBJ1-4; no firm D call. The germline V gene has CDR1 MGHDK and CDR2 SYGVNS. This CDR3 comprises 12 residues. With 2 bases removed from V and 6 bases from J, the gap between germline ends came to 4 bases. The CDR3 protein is CASSERYEKLFF. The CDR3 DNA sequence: TGTGCCAGCAGTGAACGTTATGAAAAACTGTTTTTT.